This TCR beta chain was recorded in a study of cytomegalovirus exposure and HLA in healthy donors. Regarding the study as a whole: In a later analysis, across HLA loci, associated TCR counts were highest for DRB1, lowest for HLA-C. A further, later analysis showed that HLA-associated TCR beta chains (compared with equally common others) were more clonally expanded.

CDR3 size: 15 residues. Germline lookup yields CDR1 PRHDT and CDR2 FYEKMQ (reference sequence). V gave up 3 bases and J gave up 0 bases, with 6 bases separating them. Amplification used 60 Vbeta primers and 13 Jbeta primers. Method: immunoSEQ multiplex PCR; TCRdb's copy keeps in-frame clones and lacks some. The sample has tens of thousands of clones, 72% seen once. Only a few counts were recorded for this clone. Its antigen is unknown. Sequenced material: PBMCs. The TCR originated in a man between 60 and 75 years old in good health and CMV-seropositive. V and J are TRBV13 and TRBJ2-6, with a possible D match to TRBD2 (6 bases). The CDR3 is CASSFSGSGANVLTF. In DNA form, the CDR3 reads TGTGCCAGCAGCTTTAGCGGCTCTGGGGCCAACGTCCTGACTTTC.